Below, one TCR beta chain is given with its context. Its antigen is undetermined. The CDR3 sequence is 13 residues long. Trimming shortened V by 2 bases and J by 5 bases, and 9 bases separated the two germline ends. Germline V gene sequence: CDR1 KGHSH, CDR2 LQKENI. The data were taken from a study of cytomegalovirus exposure and HLA in healthy donors. Study-wide results and limits: TCR sequences were mostly rare, though some public TCRs occurred in many donors. In a later analysis, TCR beta V- and J-gene trimming was associated with a missense DCLRE1C variant.

Primers: 60 Vbeta forward and 13 Jbeta reverse. The repertoire was sequenced with immunoSEQ multiplex PCR; TCRdb's copy has only in-frame clones and lacks some. This sample contains some 53,000 clones. This clonotype was obtained from a woman in her sixties or seventies in good health and CMV-seropositive. Sequenced: PBMCs. The genes are TRBV18 and TRBJ2-5; D perhaps matches TRBD2 (7 bases). Written as DNA, the CDR3 is TGTGCCAGCTCACCAGCGGGGGCTGAGACCCAGTACTTC. It is translated as CASSPAGAETQYF.